These T cell receptor beta chains were read from a single sample in a study of OX40 agonist ivuxolimab in advanced cancers. The table came from immunoSEQ multiplex PCR; TCRdb's copy has only in-frame clones and leaves some out. The table shows around 75,000 clones, with roughly 86% occurring only once. The starting material was CD4+ or CD8+ T cells sorted from blood, obtained in a trial of the OX40 agonist ivuxolimab. The receptors were sampled from an adult with an advanced solid tumor such as melanoma, head and neck, liver or kidney cancer. The CDR3 runs from the conserved cysteine through the conserved F or W. D genes are given only for firm matches. Size values are once, few and many counts, or a class for expanded clones, and some rows have none.

>TRBV11-3|TRBD1|.|TRBJ1-2
TGTGCCAGCAGCTTAGATCAGGGGGGCTATGGCTACACCTTC
CASSLDQGGYGYTF
>TRBV4-1|.|.|TRBJ1-4
TGCGCCAGCAGCCAAGATTCGCACAGGGCAGGTGAAAAACTGTTTTTT
CASSQDSHRAGEKLFF
>TRBV28|TRBD2|.|TRBJ2-7
TGTGCCAGCAGTCAACCGCTAACCCTATTGGGCGGGAGACTCTACGAGCAGTACTTC
CASSQPLTLLGGRLYEQYF
>TRBV28|.|.|TRBJ1-2
TGTGCCAGCAGTCCCGGACAATATGGCTACACCTTC
CASSPGQYGYTF
>TRBV4-2|.|.|TRBJ1-6
TGTGCCAGCAGCCAAGATACGGCAGCCCTTACTTATTCACCCCTCCACTTT
CASSQDTAALTYSPLHF
>TRBV11-2|.|.|TRBJ1-1
TGTGCCAGCAGCTTAGGGGGAGCGGAGAACACTGAAGCTTTCTTT
CASSLGGAENTEAFF
>TRBV11-3|TRBD2|.|TRBJ2-2
TGTGCCAGCAGCCCGACTAGCGGGGGCTCGAACACCGGGGAGCTGTTTTTT
CASSPTSGGSNTGELFF
>TRBV5-1|TRBD1|once|TRBJ2-3
TGCGCCAGCAGCCCTGGACCAGGGGGAGATACGCAGTATTTT
CASSPGPGGDTQYF
>TRBV15|.|.|TRBJ2-3
TGTGCCACCAGCAGAGAGGTGGGGTGGTATACGCAGTATTTT
CATSREVGWYTQYF
>TRBV7-9|.|.|TRBJ2-7
TGTGCCAGCAGCCGAGGGGCCAGACGGATATACGAGCAGTACTTC
CASSRGARRIYEQYF
>TRBV9|.|.|TRBJ2-7
TGTGCCAGCAGCGTAGGGGGGGCGGAGGGGAACGAGCAGTACTTC
CASSVGGAEGNEQYF
>TRBV29-1|.|few|TRBJ2-3
TGCAGCGTTAGGACCGGAGATACGCAGTATTTT
CSVRTGDTQYF
>TRBV5-6|TRBD2|.|TRBJ2-2
TGTGCCAGCAGCCGATTAGGGACTAGCGGGTCGAACACCGGGGAGCTGTTTTTT
CASSRLGTSGSNTGELFF
>TRBV11-2|TRBD1|few|TRBJ2-3
TGTGCCAGCAGCTTAGCCCCCGGCAGGGGGCACCACACAGATACGCAGTATTTT
CASSLAPGRGHHTDTQYF
>TRBV9|TRBD2|.|TRBJ2-5
TGTGCCAGCAGCGTAGGTCTAGCGGGGGGCCCGGCGGGGGAGACCCAGTACTTC
CASSVGLAGGPAGETQYF
>TRBV5-4|TRBD1|.|TRBJ2-7
TGTGCCAGCAGCACCTGGACAGGGGGACACGAGCAGTACTTC
CASSTWTGGHEQYF
>TRBV7-6|.|.|TRBJ1-1
TGTGCCAGCTCACCGATTCCCATGAACACTGAAGCTTTCTTT
CASSPIPMNTEAFF
>TRBV30|TRBD1|.|TRBJ1-5
TGTGCCTGGGAGGGACAGCCCAATCAGCCCCAGCATTTT
CAWEGQPNQPQHF
>TRBV10-3|TRBD2|once|TRBJ2-3
TGTGCCATCATGGGAGCGGGAGGGGGCTATACGCAGTATTTT
CAIMGAGGGYTQYF
>TRBV5-1|TRBD1|.|TRBJ1-2
TGCGCCAGCAGTCAGACAGGGAACTATGGCTACACCTTC
CASSQTGNYGYTF
>TRBV2|.|.|TRBJ1-5
TGTGCCAGCAGGGGGGGGACACCTAGCAATCAGCCCCAGCATTTT
CASRGGTPSNQPQHF
>TRBV5-1|TRBD1|.|TRBJ1-3
TGCGCCAGCAGCTTGCGGCCAGGGGGAAACTCTGGAAACACCATATATTTT
CASSLRPGGNSGNTIYF
>TRBV21-1|.|.|TRBJ2-1
TGTGCCAGCCTACCCCAAAGCGGGGCTTACAATGAGCAGTTCTTC
CASLPQSGAYNEQFF
>TRBV5-4|TRBD2|.|TRBJ2-3
TGTGCCAGCAGCTTGGTTGCGGGAGGGCCGACAGATACGCAGTATTTT
CASSLVAGGPTDTQYF
>TRBV7-9|.|.|TRBJ1-3
TGTGCCAGCAACCCCAGCTGGAACACCATATATTTT
CASNPSWNTIYF
>TRBV5-1|TRBD2|.|TRBJ2-5
TGCGCCAGCAGCCCGAGCTGGTCTAGCGGGGGCCAAGAGACCCAGTACTTC
CASSPSWSSGGQETQYF
>TRBV18|TRBD1|.|TRBJ2-7
TGTGCCAGCTCACCAGGGACAGCCTACTACGAGCAGTACTTC
CASSPGTAYYEQYF
>TRBV20-1|.|.|TRBJ1-3
TGCAGTGCCCGCATCGGAAACACCATGTATTTT
CSARIGNTMYF
>TRBV20-1|.|few|TRBJ1-1
TGCAGTGCTCCGGTAGCTGAAGCTTTCTTT
CSAPVAEAFF
>TRBV6-1|.|.|TRBJ2-3
TGTGCCAGCAGTGAAATTCCGGGGGCAGGAGATACGCAGTATTTT
CASSEIPGAGDTQYF
>TRBV9|TRBD2|.|TRBJ2-1
TGTGCCAGCAGCCCCGTGGTTTTAGCGGGGGGACCCAATGAGCAGTTCTTC
CASSPVVLAGGPNEQFF
>TRBV12-2|.|.|TRBJ2-5
TGTGCAAGTCACCTACCCCTGGGTGGTGAGACCCAGTACTTC
CASHLPLGGETQYF
>TRBV15|.|.|TRBJ1-5
TGTGCCACCAGCAGGGATCGGCCCTATAGCAATCAGCCCCAGCATTTT
CATSRDRPYSNQPQHF
>TRBV7-2|.|.|TRBJ1-1
TGTGCCAGCAGCCGGAGGACAGAGAACACTGAAGCTTTCTTT
CASSRRTENTEAFF
>TRBV18|TRBD2|.|TRBJ2-3
TGTGCCAGCTCCCCGACTAGCGGGAGTCAAGATACGCAGTATTTT
CASSPTSGSQDTQYF
>TRBV6-1|.|few|TRBJ1-1
TGTGCCAGCAGTGAAGGGGAGGGGATTGAAGCTTTCTTT
CASSEGEGIEAFF
>TRBV7-9|TRBD1|.|TRBJ2-6
TGTGCCAGCAGCTTATTAGGACAGGGGGGCTCTGGGGCCAACGTCCTGACTTTC
CASSLLGQGGSGANVLTF
>TRBV11-2|.|.|TRBJ2-1
TGTGCCAGCAGGGGGACCCTGAGCTCCTACAATGAGCAGTTCTTC
CASRGTLSSYNEQFF
>TRBV5-1|TRBD1|.|TRBJ1-1
TGCGCCAGCAGCTTGGGGACAGGGGCTGAAGCTTTCTTT
CASSLGTGAEAFF
>TRBV7-6|.|.|TRBJ1-2
TGTGCCAGCAGCCCGCCCTATGGTGGCTACACCTTC
CASSPPYGGYTF
>TRBV2|.|.|TRBJ2-3
TGTGCCAGCACTAAGGCAGGAGATACGCAGTATTTT
CASTKAGDTQYF